Each of the 5 T cell receptor beta chains below was sequenced from the same sample in a study of blood T cell repertoires in COVID-19. TCRdb's copy holds only in-frame clones and misses some; the assay was immunoSEQ multiplex PCR. The table includes about 430,000 clones, roughly 88% detected once. The specimen was PBMCs or T cells enriched from blood (not recorded which). Every receptor here comes from a woman aged 18-29 years who had been exposed to COVID-19.

This clone appeared once. The J gene is TRBJ1-5, the V gene TRBV19; 8 bases match TRBD1. The CDR3 is 13 amino acids. Per the germline V gene, CDR1 is LNHDA and CDR2 is SQIVND (reference sequence). V was clipped by 0 bases and J by 15 bases; unmatched bases: 7. The CDR3 coding sequence is TGTGCCAGTAGTATAGATCCACAGGGGGTGTTGCATTTT. It yields the protein CASSIDPQGVLHF.

This clone showed up just once. V usage is TRBV6-2 or TRBV6-3 and J usage is TRBJ2-7, with no clear D. Trimming pared 5 bases from V and 3 bases from J, leaving 17 bases between. The germline V gene has CDR1 MNHEY and CDR2 SVGEGT. This CDR3 is 15 amino acids long. Here the CDR3 reads CASSRPSQRNYEQYF. CDR3 bases: TGTGCCAGCAGTCGCCCGTCGCAGCGAAACTACGAGCAGTACTTC.

J is TRBJ1-2 and V is TRBV7-9; 9 bases fit TRBD1. Trimming took 0 bases from V and 8 from J; bases not matched to a gene: 7. This CDR3 contains 15 residues. CDR1 and CDR2 (germline): SEHNR, FQNEAQ (reference sequence). Written as DNA, the CDR3 is TGTGCCAGCAGCTTAGCGCGGACAGGGGCTCGGGGCTACACCTTC. Its translation is CASSLARTGARGYTF.

The chain couples TRBV6-5 to TRBJ2-3, with 7 positions matching TRBD2. CDR3 length: 15 residues. V lost 2 bases and J lost 4; bases outside the gene matches: 6. Germline V CDR1 and CDR2: MNHEY, SVGAGI. In nucleotides, the CDR3 is TGTGCCAGCAGTTACCGGGCGGGAGTTGCAGATACGCAGTATTTT. Encoded protein: CASSYRAGVADTQYF.

The chain combines TRBV2 with TRBJ1-5; a weak D match, TRBD1 (5 bases). The ends were cut back, 5 bases at V and 2 bases at J, with 13 bases in the middle. This CDR3 spans 15 amino acids. Looked up from germline, CDR1 is SNHLY and CDR2 is FYNNEI. CDR3 coding DNA: TGTGCCAGCAGTCCCCAGGGCCAGGGCAATCAGCCCCAGCATTTT. Protein: CASSPQGQGNQPQHF.